A single sample gave rise to the 31 T cell receptor beta chains below, sequenced in a study of blood T cell repertoires in COVID-19. Some clones are missing from TCRdb's copy, which holds only in-frame ones; the method was immunoSEQ multiplex PCR. The table shows a few hundred thousand clones, with approximately 92% occurring only once. Material: peripheral blood. The receptor source for this set is a woman in her 30s with COVID-19, enrolled during active disease.

This clone has a single count. The V and J genes are TRBV3-1 (or the pseudogene TRBV3-2) and TRBJ2-3; tentatively, D is TRBD2 (5 bases). This CDR3 region has 15 residues. The V gene's germline CDR1 is LGHDT and CDR2 YNNKEL (reference sequence). The ends were cut back, 0 bases at V and 1 base at J, with 8 bases in the middle. CDR3 sequence reads: CASSQESSGTDTQYF. In DNA form, the CDR3 reads TGTGCCAGCAGCCAAGAAAGTAGCGGCACAGATACGCAGTATTTT.

CDR3 loop: CASVADRGPYEQYF. The CDR3 bases are TGTGCCAGCGTGGCGGACAGGGGTCCCTACGAGCAGTACTTC. The chain couples TRBV6-5 to TRBJ2-7; 9 nucleotides agree with TRBD1. This CDR3 is 14 amino acids long. V was pared by 8 bases and J by 2 bases, with 7 bases of the junction left unmatched. The germline CDR1 and CDR2 sequences are MNHEY and SVGAGI.

This chain connects TRBV6-5 to TRBJ2-3; 12 bases agree with TRBD2. With V trimmed by 7 bases and J by 3 bases, 5 bases remained unmatched. Germline lookup yields CDR1 MNHEY and CDR2 SVGAGI. CDR3 length: 15 residues. The CDR3, as DNA: TGTGCCAGCACTCTAGCGGGAGGGCCGACAGATACGCAGTATTTT. The encoded protein is CASTLAGGPTDTQYF.

The chain couples TRBV28 to TRBJ1-5; the match to TRBD1 covers 9 bases. CDR3 size: 16 residues. V lost 6 bases, J lost 3 bases, and 9 bases stayed unmatched. Germline-derived CDR1 and CDR2 are MDHEN and SYDVKM. CDR3 bases: TGTGCCAGCAGCTCTCCCGGGACAGGGTTCAATCAGCCCCAGCATTTT. As protein: CASSSPGTGFNQPQHF. Filled out from reference TRBV28 and TRBJ1-5, the complete variable domain reads DVKVTQSSRYLVKRTGEKVFLECVQDMDHENMFWYRQDPGLGLRLIYFSYDVKMKEKGDIPEGYSVSREKKERFSLILESASTNQTSMYLCASSSPGTGFNQPQHFGDGTRLSIL.

This sequence joins TRBV28 and TRBJ1-6; 8 nucleotides match TRBD1. Germline CDR1 and CDR2: MDHEN and SYDVKM. V was pared by 8 bases and J by 7 bases, with 7 bases of the junction left unmatched. There are 14 residues in the CDR3. The CDR3 DNA reads TGTGCCAGCCGACAGACAGGGGAGAATTCACCCCTCCACTTT. This codes for CASRQTGENSPLHF.

The chain carries TRBV10-3 and TRBJ1-4, with D uncertain. Germline CDR1 is ENHRY and CDR2 is SYGVKD. Trimming shortened V by 8 bases and J by 8 bases, and 15 bases separated the two germline ends. The CDR3 sequence is 13 residues long. This CDR3 reads CAISRTAEEKLFF. In nucleotides, the CDR3 is TGTGCCATCTCTAGAACTGCTGAGGAAAAACTGTTTTTT.

The chain combines TRBV4-1 with TRBJ2-1; possibly TRBD1 for D (6 bases). The CDR3 runs to 13 residues. Per the germline V gene, CDR1 is MGHRA and CDR2 is YSYEKL. The V gene lost 3 bases and the J gene lost 7 bases, with 10 bases spanning the gap. CDR3 residues: CASSHPGTNEQFF. CDR3 in DNA: TGCGCCAGCAGCCACCCAGGGACAAATGAGCAGTTCTTC.

The chain carries TRBV6-5 and TRBJ1-5; 7 bases map to TRBD1. The V gene's germline CDR1 is MNHEY and CDR2 SVGAGI. Unmatched junction bases numbered 7, after V lost 5 bases and J lost 3 bases. The CDR3 spans 15 residues. CDR3 coding DNA: TGTGCCAGCAGTCGGGACAGCCGGGCCAATCAGCCCCAGCATTTT. Amino acids: CASSRDSRANQPQHF.

On this clone itself: Germline and junction disagree at one end, which may indicate a read error. The chain is built from TRBV7-7 and TRBJ2-5, with TRBD2 matching over 7 bases. This CDR3 comprises 17 residues. Germline lookup yields CDR1 SSHAT and CDR2 FNYEAQ (reference sequence). CDR3 residues: CASSAIFGAGEEETQYF. DNA for the CDR3: TGTGCTAGCAGCGCTATTTTTGGGGCGGGAGAAGAAGAGACCCAGTACTTC.

The chain combines TRBV7-9 with TRBJ2-3; D might be TRBD1 (5 bases). Per germline, CDR1 SEHNR and CDR2 FQNEAQ (reference sequence). V was trimmed by 5 bases and J by 2 bases, leaving 17 bases between them. The CDR3 consists of 16 residues. The CDR3 reads CASSRPRGDITDTQYF. CDR3 DNA: TGTGCCAGCAGCCGCCCAAGGGGCGATATCACAGATACGCAGTATTTT.

The chain recombines TRBV9 with TRBJ2-2; 8 bases agree with TRBD2. The CDR3 is 14 amino acids. Germline V gene sequence: CDR1 SGDLS, CDR2 YYNGEE. V shed 4 bases and J 10 bases; nucleotides not matched to a gene: 9. The CDR3 region has the DNA TGTGCCAGCAGCACCCAACTGACTAGCGTGGAGCTGTTTTTT. This encodes CASSTQLTSVELFF.

The rearrangement uses TRBV5-1 and TRBJ2-1; maybe TRBD1 (5 bases). Looked up from germline, CDR1 is SGHRS and CDR2 is YFSETQ. Trimming took off 2 bases at V and 9 bases at J, with 18 bases between the two ends. The CDR3 totals 15 residues. The DNA of the CDR3 is TGCGCCAGCAGCTTTATCGCAGGGATGAACGGTGAGCAGTTCTTC. Amino acid sequence: CASSFIAGMNGEQFF.

This chain links TRBV5-1 with TRBJ1-3; no firm D call. Looked up from germline, CDR1 is SGHRS and CDR2 is YFSETQ. The CDR3 loop spans 14 amino acids. V was shortened by 0 bases and J by 0 bases, with 4 bases between the two germline ends. As DNA, the CDR3 is TGCGCCAGCAGCTTGGAGCCCTCTGGAAACACCATATATTTT. This translates into CASSLEPSGNTIYF.

V usage is TRBV6-1 and J usage is TRBJ1-2, with 7 nucleotides matching TRBD1. Germline values: CDR1 MNHNS, CDR2 SASEGT. The J segment lost 2 bases and the V segment lost 0 bases, leaving 0 bases of the junction unmatched. This CDR3 is built from 14 residues. The CDR3 sequence: CASSEAGQNYGYTF. Here the CDR3 DNA reads TGTGCCAGCAGTGAAGCGGGACAGAACTATGGCTACACCTTC.

This clone was counted a single time. The chain carries TRBV19 and TRBJ1-2; 8 bases line up with TRBD1. Germline V gene data show CDR1 as LNHDA and CDR2 as SQIVND (reference sequence). This CDR3 spans 13 amino acids. Trimming removed 4 bases from V and 8 bases from J; junction bases left unmatched: 6. The CDR3 is CASSTGQGDGYTF. The CDR3, as DNA: TGTGCCAGTAGTACTGGACAGGGCGACGGCTACACCTTC.

This chain connects TRBV10-2 to TRBJ2-5; 9 nucleotides match TRBD1. Unmatched junction bases numbered 6, after V lost 2 bases and J lost 5 bases. In germline, CDR1 is WSHSY, CDR2 SAAADI. The CDR3 totals 15 residues. Written as DNA, the CDR3 is TGCGCCAGCAGTGAGACTGGGACAGGGATTGAGACCCAGTACTTC. Protein sequence: CASSETGTGIETQYF.

This chain joins TRBV5-5 and TRBJ1-6; perhaps TRBD1 as D (5 bases). This CDR3 region has 16 residues. Germline CDR1 SGHKS, CDR2 YYEKEE (reference sequence). The V end was cut by 7 bases, the J end by 2 bases, with 16 bases between. CDR3 in amino acids: CASAVYEDTYNSPLHF. The CDR3 DNA is TGTGCCAGCGCCGTTTACGAGGACACCTATAATTCACCCCTCCACTTT.

This clone was detected once. This sequence joins TRBV5-4 and TRBJ2-7, with a possible D match to TRBD2 (6 bases). CDR1 SGHNT and CDR2 YYREEE come from the germline V gene (reference sequence). The CDR3 runs 16 residues. Trimming pared 0 bases from V and 0 bases from J, leaving 13 bases between. This CDR3 reads CASSLAGEVSSYEQYF. DNA of the CDR3: TGTGCCAGCAGCTTGGCGGGAGAGGTGAGCTCCTACGAGCAGTACTTC.

CDR3 amino acids: CASSPGLPWEQYF. The CDR3, as DNA: TGTGCCAGCAGCCCGGGACTGCCGTGGGAGCAGTACTTC. The gene calls are TRBV6-5 and TRBJ2-7; a possible D gene is TRBD2 (6 bases). V was trimmed by 6 bases and J by 7 bases, leaving 16 bases between them. The CDR3 runs to 13 residues. Germline loops: CDR1 MNHEY, CDR2 SVGAGI.

The chain carries TRBV10-2 and TRBJ1-4, with D maybe TRBD1 (6 bases). The ends were cut back, 6 bases at V and 8 bases at J, with 19 bases in the middle. The CDR3 is 15 residues long. CDR1 and CDR2 (germline): WSHSY, SAAADI. CDR3 amino acids: CASSLGGMVNEKLFF. DNA for the CDR3: TGCGCCAGCAGCCTAGGGGGAATGGTCAACGAAAAACTGTTTTTT.

This chain connects TRBV4-1 to TRBJ2-1; 8 nucleotides match TRBD2. Trimming at V came to 2 bases and at J to 7 bases, leaving 7 bases not matched to a gene. In germline, CDR1 is MGHRA, CDR2 YSYEKL. The CDR3 spans 15 residues. In nucleotides, the CDR3 is TGCGCCAGCAGCCAAACACCGGGACTAGAAAATGAGCAGTTCTTC. It is translated as CASSQTPGLENEQFF.

V is TRBV6-2 or TRBV6-3 and J is TRBJ2-3, with 7 bases aligning to TRBD1. With 0 bases clipped from V and 0 bases from J, the junction kept 12 bases outside the gene matches. This CDR3 is 19 amino acids long. The germline V gene encodes CDR1 MNHEY and CDR2 SVGEGT. CDR3 loop: CASSYSIRGRRRSTDTQYF. The CDR3 bases are TGTGCCAGCAGTTACTCGATAAGGGGGCGTCGACGTAGCACAGATACGCAGTATTTT.

The CDR3 sequence is CASSPQRLAGYNEQFF. Here the CDR3 DNA reads TGTGCCAGCTCACCCCAACGACTAGCGGGGTACAATGAGCAGTTCTTC. The rearrangement joins TRBV18 to TRBJ2-1, with 11 bases lining up with TRBD2. With 3 bases clipped from V and 4 bases from J, the junction kept 5 bases outside the gene matches. CDR1 and CDR2 from the germline V gene are KGHSH and LQKENI. This CDR3 is built from 16 residues.

The chain joins TRBV7-9 to TRBJ2-4; 7 positions agree with TRBD1. The V segment lost 8 bases and the J segment 1 base; nucleotides outside the gene matches: 2. The CDR3 sequence is 13 residues long. Germline CDR1 reads SEHNR; CDR2 reads FQNEAQ (reference sequence). The CDR3 bases are TGTGCCAGCCAGGGGGACGCCAAAAACATTCAGTACTTC. This encodes CASQGDAKNIQYF.

The V gene is TRBV11-3, the J gene TRBJ2-2, with D hard to call. This CDR3 is 12 amino acids long. V lost 6 bases and J lost 5, with 7 bases in between. The germline CDR1 and CDR2 sequences are SGHNT and YENEEA. CDR3 amino acids: CASRSRTGELFF. Written as DNA, the CDR3 is TGTGCCAGCAGAAGTAGAACCGGGGAGCTGTTTTTT.

The chain links TRBV19 to TRBJ2-7; D gene ambiguous. Trimming pared 1 base from V and 5 bases from J, leaving 12 bases between. Germline V gene lookup returns CDR1 LNHDA and CDR2 SQIVND (reference sequence). The CDR3 spans 14 residues. The CDR3 nucleotides are TGTGCCAGTAGTATAGGAGGCAATTCGAACGAGCAGTACTTC. It is translated as CASSIGGNSNEQYF.

J is TRBJ2-3 and V is TRBV5-1; D gene unclear. V was clipped by 5 bases and J by 6 bases, with 10 bases between them. The CDR3 consists of 12 residues. Germline CDR1 is SGHRS and CDR2 is YFSETQ. The CDR3 sequence: CASRYRGDTQYF. CDR3 bases: TGCGCCAGCAGGTACCGAGGCGATACGCAGTATTTT.

The CDR3 region has the DNA TGTGCCAGCAGTTTCGTAAAGGGGATGACTCAGCCCCAGCATTTT. Translation gives CASSFVKGMTQPQHF. The chain joins TRBV28 to TRBJ1-5; a weak D match, TRBD1 (5 bases). Trimming removed 3 bases at V and 6 bases at J, with 15 bases between. The CDR3 is made up of 15 amino acids. Germline CDR1 MDHEN, CDR2 SYDVKM.

The V and J genes are TRBV11-3 and TRBJ2-7; 8 positions agree with TRBD1. This CDR3 has 15 amino acids. Germline CDR1 is SGHNT and CDR2 is YENEEA. Trimming at V came to 5 bases and at J to 5 bases, leaving 11 bases not matched to a gene. The CDR3 DNA reads as TGTGCCAGCAGCCCCGGGACAGGAGAAGTCCACGAGCAGTACTTC. It is translated as CASSPGTGEVHEQYF.

CDR3 residues: CASSSPGQGIKNEKLFF. The CDR3, as DNA: TGTGCCAGCAGCTCTCCGGGACAGGGAATTAAGAATGAAAAACTGTTTTTT. J is TRBJ1-4 and V is TRBV7-9; 9 nucleotides agree with TRBD1. J was trimmed by 5 bases and V by 4 bases; bases with no gene match: 11. CDR1 is SEHNR and CDR2 is FQNEAQ in the germline V gene (reference sequence). The CDR3 is 17 residues long.

V is TRBV5-6 and J is TRBJ2-1; 7 bases fit TRBD1. Trimming took 4 bases from V and 9 from J; bases not matched to a gene: 16. In germline, CDR1 is SGHDT, CDR2 YYEEEE. The CDR3 loop spans 16 amino acids. CDR3 nucleotides: TGTGCCAGCAGCCCAAGACAGGGTAGGGGGCTAGGTGAGCAGTTCTTC. This codes for CASSPRQGRGLGEQFF.